Sequencing of this T cell receptor (beta chain) was carried out in a study of blood T cell repertoires in COVID-19. Authors' data handling: Reference gene primer amplification in the assay estimated nucleated cell counts. Sequenced by immunoSEQ multiplex PCR; TCRdb stores in-frame clones only, minus some. V and J calls and clone size follow that table, whereas D and trimming were derived from the DNA. Of approximately 200,000 clones listed, roughly 82% are singletons. The CDR3 consists of 16 residues. V shed 3 bases and J shed 0 bases, with 11 bases lying between them. Germline V gene lookup returns CDR1 MDHEN and CDR2 SYDVKM.

Sample: PBMCs or T cells enriched from blood (not recorded which). This receptor was taken from a woman aged 25 to 39 who had recovered from COVID-19. The chain couples TRBV28 to TRBJ1-4; D not resolved. The CDR3 here is CASSFIEDATNEKLFF. Written as DNA, the CDR3 is TGTGCCAGCAGTTTCATCGAGGATGCAACTAATGAAAAACTGTTTTTT.